Below are 3 T cell receptor beta chains sequenced from a single sample in a study of PD-1 blockade in mismatch repair-deficient tumors (dated by TCRdb to about 2017). The receptor library was made with the immunoSEQ multiplex PCR assay. TCRdb mirrors the immuneACCESS table, restricted to in-frame sequences. Some clones are absent from its copies; in checked studies, under half trace to an unresolved V gene, and the reason for the others is unknown. Present in this sample are approximately 25,000 clones, around 80% of which were seen just once. The ten biggest clones cover around 20% of the sample. The time point label on this specimen signifies: peripheral blood 12 weeks after first pembrolizumab dose. The specimen was peripheral blood, collected 12 weeks after starting pembrolizumab. These receptors came from an adult with mismatch repair-deficient cancer.

The rearrangement uses TRBV18 and TRBJ2-3; D not resolved. Trimming shortened V by 2 bases and J by 6 bases, and 6 bases separated the two germline ends. From germline, CDR1 is KGHSH and CDR2 LQKENI. The CDR3 loop spans 12 amino acids. The CDR3, as DNA: TGTGCCAGCTCACCAGAGGCGGATACGCAGTATTTT. Its translation: CASSPEADTQYF.

The chain links TRBV4-3 to TRBJ1-2; no definite D call. Germline lookup yields CDR1 LGHNA and CDR2 YSLEER. The CDR3 extends over 15 amino acids. V was clipped by 3 bases and J by 3 bases, with 14 bases between them. CDR3 DNA: TGCGCCAGCAGCCAGAGTTTGGTGAGGGACTATGGCTACACCTTC. It is translated as CASSQSLVRDYGYTF.

V and J are TRBV6-6 and TRBJ2-7; 10 bases map to TRBD2. The CDR3 length is 15 residues. With V trimmed by 4 bases and J by 0 bases, 3 bases remained unmatched. The germline V gene encodes CDR1 MNHNY and CDR2 SVGAGI (reference sequence). As DNA, the CDR3 is TGTGCCAGCAGTTCGGCTAGCGGGAGCTCCTACGAGCAGTACTTC. Amino acids: CASSSASGSSYEQYF.